This record covers a single T cell receptor (beta chain). Antigen: not known. The V end lost 6 bases, the J end lost 0 bases, and 15 bases lay between the germline ends. Germline lookup yields CDR1 SGHRS and CDR2 YFSETQ. The CDR3 sequence is 16 residues long. The data are from a study of T-cell reconstitution after alpha-beta-depleted transplantation in children. Study-wide results and caveats: T-cell numbers and diversity one year post-transplant derived largely from freshly generated T cells.

Unique molecular identifiers were built into the TCRbeta library. MiXCR, applied by TCRdb to the PCR reads, yields one record per CDR3 protein. The top ten hold under 30% of the sample, which has about a million distinct CDR3 sequences, around 30% seen once. The TCR originated in a boy in the first two years of life who had a stem cell transplant for SCID, so the T cells may come from the graft donor. The sample was PBMCs, mostly from graft donor cells, taken 360 days after TCRalphabeta/CD19-depleted stem cell transplant. The chain is built from TRBV5-1 and TRBJ2-2, with D tentatively TRBD2 (6 bases). As DNA, the CDR3 is TGCGCCAGCACAAATAGTGGACTACCGAACACCGGGGAGCTGTTTTTT. It is translated as CASTNSGLPNTGELFF.